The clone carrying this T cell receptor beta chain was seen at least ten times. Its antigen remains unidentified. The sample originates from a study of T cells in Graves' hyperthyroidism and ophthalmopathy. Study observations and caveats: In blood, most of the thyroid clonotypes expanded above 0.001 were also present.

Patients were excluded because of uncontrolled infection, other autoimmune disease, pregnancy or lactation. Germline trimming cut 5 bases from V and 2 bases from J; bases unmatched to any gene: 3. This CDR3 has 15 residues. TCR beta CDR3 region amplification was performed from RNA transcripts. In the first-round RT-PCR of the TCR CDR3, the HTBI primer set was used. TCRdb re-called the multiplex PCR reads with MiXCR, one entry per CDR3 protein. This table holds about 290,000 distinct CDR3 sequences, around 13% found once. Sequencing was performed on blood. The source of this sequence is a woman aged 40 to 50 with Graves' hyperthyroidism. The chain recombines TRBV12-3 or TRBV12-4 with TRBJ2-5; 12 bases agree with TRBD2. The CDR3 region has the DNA TGTGCCAGCAGTCCCGGACTAGCGGGGCAAGAGACCCAGTACTTC. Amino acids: CASSPGLAGQETQYF.